A single sample is the source of the 32 T cell receptor beta chains below, sequenced in a study of T cell clonotyping in hematopoietic cell transplantation. Produced via immunoSEQ multiplex PCR; TCRdb's table is partial and in-frame only. Of approximately 6,000 clones detected, around 80% appear once; the ten largest clones hold roughly 27%. Source: PBMCs, taken 100 days after allogeneic stem cell transplant. The receptors come from a male patient in his forties or fifties who had an allogeneic stem cell transplant from an unrelated donor, so the T cells may come from the graft donor. Some clones in this sample may be carry-over from other donors' samples.

This clone has only a few counts. V and J are TRBV18 and TRBJ1-2; D is unclear. The CDR3 sequence is 15 residues long. CDR1 KGHSH and CDR2 LQKENI come from the germline V gene. V lost 1 base to trimming and J lost 6 bases, with 15 bases between them. The CDR3 bases are TGTGCCAGCTCACCACAAGACAACCGGAGAAATGGCTACACCTTC. Its protein product is CASSPQDNRRNGYTF.

V usage is TRBV5-1 and J usage is TRBJ1-4; D remains unclear. The germline CDR1 and CDR2 sequences are SGHRS and YFSETQ. The V end lost 0 bases, the J end lost 6 bases, and 9 bases lay between the germline ends. This CDR3 has 14 amino acids. CDR3 DNA: TGCGCCAGCAGCTTGGCAGCCGGGGATGAAAAACTGTTTTTT. It yields the protein CASSLAAGDEKLFF.

The chain links TRBV19 to TRBJ1-2, with a weak D call TRBD1 (5 bases). The CDR3 contains 13 residues. Deletions cut 10 bases from V and 4 bases from J, with 16 bases between. Germline CDR1 reads LNHDA; CDR2 reads SQIVND (reference sequence). CDR3 sequence: CATSRPGTYGYTF. The CDR3 DNA is TGTGCCACCTCTCGGCCAGGGACCTATGGCTACACCTTC.

In this sample, this clone turned up a few times. The V gene is TRBV5-4, the J gene TRBJ1-4; D gene unclear. The length of the CDR3 is 15 residues. The germline gives CDR1 SGHNT, CDR2 YYREEE (reference sequence). Trimming shortened V by 0 bases and J by 4 bases, and 10 bases separated the two germline ends. The CDR3 loop reads CASSLAEDGNEKLFF. In DNA form, the CDR3 reads TGTGCCAGCAGCTTGGCAGAGGATGGTAATGAAAAACTGTTTTTT.

The chain combines TRBV5-6 with TRBJ2-7; weak D call: TRBD1 (5 bases). The CDR3 runs to 14 residues. Trimming pared 0 bases from V and 2 bases from J, leaving 9 bases between. The germline V gene has CDR1 SGHDT and CDR2 YYEEEE. CDR3 sequence (DNA): TGTGCCAGCAGCTTGGGAGCAGGGACCTACGAGCAGTACTTC. Encoded protein: CASSLGAGTYEQYF.

The rearrangement links TRBV4-3 to TRBJ1-5; maybe TRBD1 (5 bases). The ends were cut back, 4 bases at V and 0 bases at J, with 7 bases in the middle. Germline values: CDR1 LGHNA, CDR2 YSLEER. The CDR3 has 14 amino acids. For the CDR3, the DNA is TGCGCCAGCAGCCGGACACTTAGCAATCAGCCCCAGCATTTT. Protein: CASSRTLSNQPQHF.

The rearrangement uses TRBV2 and TRBJ2-1; no reliable D call. The V end was cut by 6 bases, the J end by 0 bases, with 15 bases between. This CDR3 region has 16 residues. The germline gives CDR1 SNHLY, CDR2 FYNNEI. This CDR3 is CASSPPEWRSYNEQFF. The CDR3 nucleotides are TGTGCCAGCAGCCCACCCGAGTGGCGCTCCTACAATGAGCAGTTCTTC.

V gene TRBV6-6 combines with J gene TRBJ1-1; D unclear. Per the germline V gene, CDR1 is MNHNY and CDR2 is SVGAGI (reference sequence). This CDR3 is built from 14 residues. V lost 6 bases and J lost 0, with 11 bases in between. In DNA form, the CDR3 reads TGTGCCAGCAGCCTGGCGTGGATGAACACTGAAGCTTTCTTT. It yields the protein CASSLAWMNTEAFF.

The chain uses TRBV29-1 and TRBJ1-2; D not certain. The germline V gene encodes CDR1 SQVTM and CDR2 ANQGSEA. V lost 0 bases and J 5 bases, leaving 10 bases between the germline ends. The CDR3 covers 13 residues. CDR3 sequence: CSVEDLRRYGYTF. DNA for the CDR3: TGCAGCGTTGAAGACCTTAGGAGGTATGGCTACACCTTC.

Written as DNA, the CDR3 is TGTGCCAGCAGTCGGGGGGGTGATGGCTACACCTTC. It is translated as CASSRGGDGYTF. The V and J genes are TRBV25-1 and TRBJ1-2, with D tentatively TRBD1 (5 bases). V shed 5 bases and J shed 6 bases, with 10 bases lying between them. There are 12 residues in the CDR3. Germline V lookup: CDR1 MGHDK, CDR2 SYGVNS.

In its sample, this clone is medium-sized (0.01 to 0.1%). This chain uses TRBV4-3 with TRBJ1-4; D gene unclear. V lost 0 bases, J lost 0 bases, and 14 bases lay in between. Germline-derived CDR1 and CDR2 are LGHNA and YSLEER. CDR3 size: 18 residues. The CDR3 region is CASSQEADGFATNEKLFF. The CDR3 nucleotides read TGCGCCAGCAGCCAAGAAGCTGACGGATTTGCAACTAATGAAAAACTGTTTTTT.

The chain carries TRBV6-5 and TRBJ1-2; D not certain. Germline V CDR1 and CDR2: MNHEY, SVGAGI. V gave up 3 bases and J gave up 1 base, with 9 bases separating them. This CDR3 spans 14 amino acids. The CDR3 sequence is CASSYSIFNYGYTF. In DNA form, the CDR3 reads TGTGCCAGCAGTTATTCCATATTTAACTATGGCTACACCTTC.

CDR3 DNA sequence: TGTGCCAGCAGCCTCTCAGGGGACTATGGCTACACCTTC. Protein sequence: CASSLSGDYGYTF. The rearrangement uses TRBV11-2 and TRBJ1-2, with a weak D call TRBD1 (6 bases). Trimming cost V 5 bases and J 3 bases, with 10 bases left between them. From germline, CDR1 is SGHAT and CDR2 FQNNGV. CDR3 length equals 13 residues.

This sequence joins TRBV30 and TRBJ1-5; the D is unclear. CDR1 is GTSNPN, CDR2 SVGIG, per germline (reference sequence). The CDR3 has 13 amino acids. V lost 0 bases and J lost 15, with 18 bases in between. DNA of the CDR3: TGTGCCTGGAGTGTAATGGGGTCCGGGCCGCCGCATTTT. Its protein is CAWSVMGSGPPHF.

The chain has TRBV29-1 and TRBJ2-7, with D unclear. V was trimmed by 6 bases and J by 0 bases, leaving 15 bases between them. This CDR3 has 14 amino acids. Germline CDR1 SQVTM, CDR2 ANQGSEA. The CDR3 region is CSVYTDTSSYEQYF. As DNA, the CDR3 is TGCAGCGTGTACACAGATACAAGCTCCTACGAGCAGTACTTC.

The chain has TRBV28 and TRBJ1-6; D not certain. Trimming took 5 bases from V and 6 from J, leaving 11 bases between them. From germline, CDR1 is MDHEN and CDR2 SYDVKM. The CDR3 loop spans 14 amino acids. Here the CDR3 DNA reads TGTGCCAGCAGTCGGAGTGGGATTAATTCACCCCTCCACTTT. Translation: CASSRSGINSPLHF.

This chain connects TRBV6-1 to TRBJ2-5; D may be TRBD2 (5 bases). This CDR3 is 13 amino acids long. V lost 3 bases and J lost 3, with 8 bases in between. Germline V gene sequence: CDR1 MNHNS, CDR2 SASEGT. CDR3 loop: CASSDGVEETQYF. DNA of the CDR3: TGTGCCAGCAGTGACGGGGTTGAAGAGACCCAGTACTTC.

The chain is built from TRBV25-1 and TRBJ1-1, with D unclear. The CDR3 is 12 residues long. Looked up from germline, CDR1 is MGHDK and CDR2 is SYGVNS. Trimming pared 2 bases from V and 0 bases from J, leaving 1 base between. This chain's CDR3 is CASSEVNTEAFF. DNA for the CDR3: TGTGCCAGCAGTGAAGTGAACACTGAAGCTTTCTTT.

This clone appeared a few times. The chain has TRBV7-2 and TRBJ1-1; the D is unclear. Germline lookup yields CDR1 SGHTA and CDR2 FQGNSA. The V end lost 4 bases, the J end lost 5 bases, and 11 bases lay between the germline ends. CDR3 length equals 13 residues. The CDR3 loop reads CASSSWAYTEAFF. For the CDR3, the DNA is TGTGCCAGCAGCTCATGGGCTTATACTGAAGCTTTCTTT.

V and J are TRBV30 and TRBJ1-3, with unresolved D. V lost 3 bases, J lost 2 bases, and 17 bases lay in between. CDR3 length: 16 amino acids. CDR1 is GTSNPN and CDR2 is SVGIG in the germline V gene (reference sequence). This CDR3 reads CAWRGFGTATGNTIYF. The CDR3 bases are TGTGCCTGGAGAGGGTTCGGCACCGCGACTGGAAACACCATATATTTT.

V usage is TRBV5-1 and J usage is TRBJ1-4; D is unclear. The germline V gene encodes CDR1 SGHRS and CDR2 YFSETQ. The CDR3 loop spans 14 amino acids. Trimming stripped 0 bases from V and 7 bases from J, with 10 bases between. This chain's CDR3 is CASSLGSSGEKLFF. The CDR3 DNA reads TGCGCCAGCAGCTTGGGAAGCAGCGGTGAAAAACTGTTTTTT.

V usage is TRBV29-1 and J usage is TRBJ2-7; 11 bases agree with TRBD2. V trimming: 7 bases; J trimming: 2 bases; junction bases outside the gene matches: 7. Germline CDR1 SQVTM, CDR2 ANQGSEA. This CDR3 region has 14 residues. The CDR3 nucleotides are TGCAGCGCCCTGGGGACTAGCGGAACCTACGAGCAGTACTTC. Amino acids: CSALGTSGTYEQYF.

This chain connects TRBV7-3 to TRBJ2-2; D possibly corresponds to TRBD2 (6 bases). The ends were cut back, 3 bases at V and 4 bases at J, with 18 bases in the middle. This CDR3 comprises 17 residues. Per germline, CDR1 SGHTA and CDR2 FQGTGA. CDR3 DNA sequence: TGTGCCAGCAGCTTTATGGGGGGAGGACTCCTCACCGGGGAGCTGTTTTTT. The encoded protein is CASSFMGGGLLTGELFF. Full variable domain (outside the CDR3, taken from reference TRBV7-3 and TRBJ2-2): GAGVSQTPSNKVTEKGKYVELRCDPISGHTALYWYRQSLGQGPEFLIYFQGTGAADDSGLPNDRFFAVRPEGSVSTLKIQRTERGDSAVYLCASSFMGGGLLTGELFFGEGSRLTVL.

V gene TRBV30 combines with J gene TRBJ1-1; no reliable D call. The length of the CDR3 is 13 residues. Germline CDR1 GTSNPN, CDR2 SVGIG (reference sequence). Trimming took 0 bases from V and 1 from J, leaving 6 bases between them. CDR3 in DNA: TGTGCCTGGAGTGTAGGTGGGAACACTGAAGCTTTCTTT. Residues: CAWSVGGNTEAFF.

The chain combines TRBV5-1 with TRBJ1-2; no definite D call. Between the trimmed V and J ends, which lost 4 bases and 2 bases, there was a span of 15 bases. Germline CDR1 is SGHRS and CDR2 is YFSETQ. The CDR3 runs to 15 residues. CDR3 bases: TGCGCCAGCAGCGGCGGGTCCCAGCGCAACTATGGCTACACCTTC. Translation: CASSGGSQRNYGYTF.

The chain combines TRBV6-5 with TRBJ2-7; 8 nucleotides match TRBD1. CDR3 length equals 14 residues. V gave up 7 bases and J gave up 5 bases; unmatched junction bases: 10. Germline CDR1 and CDR2: MNHEY and SVGAGI. Here the CDR3 reads CASIPLDRDHEQYF. In DNA, the CDR3 is TGTGCCAGCATCCCATTGGACAGGGACCACGAGCAGTACTTC.

The chain has TRBV5-1 and TRBJ1-1, with 7 positions matching TRBD1. The CDR3 covers 14 residues. The V segment lost 5 bases and the J segment 1 base; nucleotides outside the gene matches: 5. Germline V gives CDR1 SGHRS, CDR2 YFSETQ. CDR3 nucleotide sequence: TGCGCCAGCAGAAGCGGACAGGCGAACACTGAAGCTTTCTTT. This encodes CASRSGQANTEAFF.

This chain connects TRBV30 to TRBJ1-1; D is unresolved. Deletions cut 1 base from V and 1 base from J, with 10 bases between. This CDR3 is built from 14 residues. The germline V gene has CDR1 GTSNPN and CDR2 SVGIG (reference sequence). CDR3 DNA: TGTGCCTGGAGTGAGGGATTGTCGAACACTGAAGCTTTCTTT. It codes for CAWSEGLSNTEAFF.

The chain is built from TRBV9 and TRBJ2-2; D not resolved. Germline-derived CDR1 and CDR2 are SGDLS and YYNGEE. The CDR3 consists of 16 residues. The V and J ends lost 6 bases and 3 bases respectively, with 18 bases between them. The CDR3 here is CASTSVPGIDTGELFF. The CDR3 DNA reads as TGTGCCAGCACCTCAGTTCCAGGCATCGACACCGGGGAGCTGTTTTTT.

The chain has TRBV5-1 and TRBJ1-2; D may be TRBD1 (6 bases). The CDR3 is 14 residues long. With 0 bases removed from V and 6 bases from J, the gap between germline ends came to 12 bases. Germline V gene sequence: CDR1 SGHRS, CDR2 YFSETQ. CDR3 region: CASSLVVRGHGYTF. For the CDR3, the DNA is TGCGCCAGCAGCTTGGTGGTGCGGGGGCATGGCTACACCTTC.

The V and J genes are TRBV7-6 and TRBJ1-3, with D tentatively TRBD1 (5 bases). Per the germline V gene, CDR1 is SGHVS and CDR2 is FNYEAQ. CDR3 length: 14 amino acids. With 5 bases removed from V and 0 bases from J, the gap between germline ends came to 8 bases. For the CDR3, the DNA is TGTGCCAGCAGCCGCAGGGCCTCTGGAAACACCATATATTTT. Its translation: CASSRRASGNTIYF.

V and J are TRBV27 and TRBJ1-2; D is unresolved. CDR3 length: 13 amino acids. Germline CDR1 and CDR2: MNHEY and SMNVEV (reference sequence). Trimming left V 6 bases short and J 0 bases short, with 8 bases between. The CDR3 DNA sequence: TGTGCCAGCAGGGCACTAGCTAACTATGGCTACACCTTC. Translation: CASRALANYGYTF.